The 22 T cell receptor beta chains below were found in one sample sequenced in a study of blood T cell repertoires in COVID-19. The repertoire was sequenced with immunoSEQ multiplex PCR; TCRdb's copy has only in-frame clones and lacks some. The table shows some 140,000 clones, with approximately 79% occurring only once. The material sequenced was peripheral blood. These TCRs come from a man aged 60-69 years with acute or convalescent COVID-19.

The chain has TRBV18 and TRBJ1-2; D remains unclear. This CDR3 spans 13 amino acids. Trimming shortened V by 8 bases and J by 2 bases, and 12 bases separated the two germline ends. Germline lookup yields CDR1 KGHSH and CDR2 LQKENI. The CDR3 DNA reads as TGTGCCAGCCCCGCCGGGGTGAACTATGGCTACACCTTC. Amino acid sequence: CASPAGVNYGYTF.

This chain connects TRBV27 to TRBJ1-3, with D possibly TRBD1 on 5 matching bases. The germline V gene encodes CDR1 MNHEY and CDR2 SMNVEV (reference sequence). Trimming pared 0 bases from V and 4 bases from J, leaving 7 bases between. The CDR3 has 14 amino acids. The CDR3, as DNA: TGTGCCAGCAGTTTATCTGGGGCCGGAAACACCATATATTTT. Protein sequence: CASSLSGAGNTIYF.

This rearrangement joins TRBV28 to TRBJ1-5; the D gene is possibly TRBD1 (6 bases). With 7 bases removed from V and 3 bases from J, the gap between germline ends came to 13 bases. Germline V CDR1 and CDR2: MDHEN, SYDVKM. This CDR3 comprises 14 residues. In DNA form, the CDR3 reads TGTGCCAGCACCCCAGGGGATTTCAATCAGCCCCAGCATTTT. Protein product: CASTPGDFNQPQHF.

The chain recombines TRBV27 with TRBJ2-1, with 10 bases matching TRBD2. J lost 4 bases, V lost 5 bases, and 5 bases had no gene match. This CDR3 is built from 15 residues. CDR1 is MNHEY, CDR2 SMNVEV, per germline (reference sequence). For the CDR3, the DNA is TGTGCCAGCAGTAGCGGGAGGGCCTCGTACAATGAGCAGTTCTTC. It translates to CASSSGRASYNEQFF.

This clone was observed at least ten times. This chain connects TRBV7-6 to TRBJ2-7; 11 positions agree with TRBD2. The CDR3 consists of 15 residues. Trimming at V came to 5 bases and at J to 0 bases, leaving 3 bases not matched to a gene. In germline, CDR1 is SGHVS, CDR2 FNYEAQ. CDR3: CASSPTSGDSYEQYF. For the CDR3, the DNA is TGTGCCAGCAGCCCGACTAGCGGGGACTCCTACGAGCAGTACTTC.

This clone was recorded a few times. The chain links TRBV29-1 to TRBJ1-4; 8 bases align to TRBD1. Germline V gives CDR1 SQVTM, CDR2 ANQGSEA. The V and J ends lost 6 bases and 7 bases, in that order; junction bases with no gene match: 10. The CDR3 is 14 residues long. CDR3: CSVGESTGGEKLFF. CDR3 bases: TGCAGCGTGGGAGAAAGTACAGGGGGTGAAAAACTGTTTTTT. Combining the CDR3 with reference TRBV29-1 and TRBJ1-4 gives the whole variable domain SAVISQKPSRDICQRGTSLTIQCQVDSQVTMMFWYRQQPGQSLTLIATANQGSEATYESGFVIDKFPISRPNLTFSTLTVSNMSPEDSSIYLCSVGESTGGEKLFFGSGTQLSVL.

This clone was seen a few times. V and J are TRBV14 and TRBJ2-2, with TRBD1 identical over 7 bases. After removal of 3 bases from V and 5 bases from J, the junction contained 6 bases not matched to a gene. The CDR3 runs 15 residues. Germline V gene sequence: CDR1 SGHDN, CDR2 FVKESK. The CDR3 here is CASSHPGQTTGELFF. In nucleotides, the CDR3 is TGTGCCAGCAGCCATCCGGGACAGACGACCGGGGAGCTGTTTTTT.

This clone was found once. The CDR3 region has the DNA TGTGCCAGCAGCTTAAATCTCCCCCCCTACGAGCAGTACTTC. Protein: CASSLNLPPYEQYF. The chain links TRBV7-8 to TRBJ2-7; D call uncertain. Germline CDR1 SGHVS, CDR2 FQNEAQ. The V end was cut by 2 bases, the J end by 2 bases, with 10 bases between. CDR3 length: 14 amino acids.

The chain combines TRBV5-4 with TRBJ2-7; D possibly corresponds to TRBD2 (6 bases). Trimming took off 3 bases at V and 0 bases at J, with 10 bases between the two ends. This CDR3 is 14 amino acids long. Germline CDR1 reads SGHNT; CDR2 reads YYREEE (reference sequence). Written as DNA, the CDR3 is TGTGCCAGCAGCTCGGGACTCAGCTCCTACGAGCAGTACTTC. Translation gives CASSSGLSSYEQYF. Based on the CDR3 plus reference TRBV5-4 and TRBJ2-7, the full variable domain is ETGVTQSPTHLIKTRGQQVTLRCSSQSGHNTVSWYQQALGQGPQFIFQYYREEENGRGNFPPRFSGLQFPNYSSELNVNALELDDSALYLCASSSGLSSYEQYFGPGTRLTVT.

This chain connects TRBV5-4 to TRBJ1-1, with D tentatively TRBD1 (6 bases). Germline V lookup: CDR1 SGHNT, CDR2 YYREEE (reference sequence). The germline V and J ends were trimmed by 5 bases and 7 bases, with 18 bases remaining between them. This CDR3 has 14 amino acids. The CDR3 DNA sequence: TGTGCCAGCAGAGCCTCGGTCGTGACAGGTGAAGCTTTCTTT. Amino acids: CASRASVVTGEAFF.

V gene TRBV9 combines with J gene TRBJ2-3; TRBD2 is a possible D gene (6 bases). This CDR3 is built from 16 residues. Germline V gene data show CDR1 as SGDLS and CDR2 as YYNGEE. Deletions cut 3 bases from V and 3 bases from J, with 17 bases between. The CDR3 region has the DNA TGTGCCAGCAGCGCTCGCGGGATAACAACGACAGATACGCAGTATTTT. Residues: CASSARGITTTDTQYF.

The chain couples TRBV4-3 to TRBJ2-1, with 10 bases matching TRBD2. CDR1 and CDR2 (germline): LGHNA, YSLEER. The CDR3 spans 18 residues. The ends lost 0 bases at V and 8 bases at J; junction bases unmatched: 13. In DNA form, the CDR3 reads TGCGCCAGCAGCCAAGATCTTGTAGCGGGAGGCCGGGGCTATGAGCAGTTCTTC. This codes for CASSQDLVAGGRGYEQFF.

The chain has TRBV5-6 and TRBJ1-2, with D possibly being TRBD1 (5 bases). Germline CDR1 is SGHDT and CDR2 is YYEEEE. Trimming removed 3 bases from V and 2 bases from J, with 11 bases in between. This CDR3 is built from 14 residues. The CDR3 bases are TGTGCCAGCAGCTATGCGGACACCAACTATGGCTACACCTTC. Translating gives CASSYADTNYGYTF.

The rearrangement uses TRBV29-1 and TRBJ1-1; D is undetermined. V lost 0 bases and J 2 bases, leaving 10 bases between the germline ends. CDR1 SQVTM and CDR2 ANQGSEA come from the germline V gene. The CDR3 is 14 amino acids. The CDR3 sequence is CSVEDPRTNTEAFF. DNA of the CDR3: TGCAGCGTTGAAGATCCACGGACTAACACTGAAGCTTTCTTT.

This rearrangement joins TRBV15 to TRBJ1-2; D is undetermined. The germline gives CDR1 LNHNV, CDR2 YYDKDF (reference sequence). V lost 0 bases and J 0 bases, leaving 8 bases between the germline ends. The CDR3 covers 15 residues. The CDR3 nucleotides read TGTGCCACCAGCAGAGATCGGGGAACTAACTATGGCTACACCTTC. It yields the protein CATSRDRGTNYGYTF.

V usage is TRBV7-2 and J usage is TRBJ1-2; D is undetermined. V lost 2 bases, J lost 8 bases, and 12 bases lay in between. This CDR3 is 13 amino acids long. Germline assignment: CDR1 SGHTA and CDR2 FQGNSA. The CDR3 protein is CASSLRRGRGYTF. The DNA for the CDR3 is TGTGCCAGCAGCTTACGGCGGGGTCGGGGCTACACCTTC.

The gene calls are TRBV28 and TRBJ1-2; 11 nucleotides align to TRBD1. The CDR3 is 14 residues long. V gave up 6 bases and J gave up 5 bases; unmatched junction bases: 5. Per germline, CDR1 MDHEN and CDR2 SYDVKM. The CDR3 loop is CASRPGTGGYGYTF. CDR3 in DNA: TGTGCCAGCAGACCCGGGACAGGGGGTTATGGCTACACCTTC.

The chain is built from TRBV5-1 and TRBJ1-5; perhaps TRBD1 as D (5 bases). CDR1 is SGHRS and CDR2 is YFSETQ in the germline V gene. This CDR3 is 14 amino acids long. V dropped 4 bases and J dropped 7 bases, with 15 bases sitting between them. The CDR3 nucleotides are TGCGCCAGCAGCCGGGACGGGGGATCCCAGCCCCAGCATTTT. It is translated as CASSRDGGSQPQHF.

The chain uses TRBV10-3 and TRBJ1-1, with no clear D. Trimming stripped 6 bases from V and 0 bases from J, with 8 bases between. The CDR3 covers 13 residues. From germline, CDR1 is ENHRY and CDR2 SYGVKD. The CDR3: CAIRVKLNTEAFF. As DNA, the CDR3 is TGTGCCATCAGGGTGAAGCTGAACACTGAAGCTTTCTTT.

The CDR3 nucleotides read TGCGCCAGCAGCCAAGATCGTGGGTCGGGGTACGGCAATCAGCCCCAGCATTTT. Protein product: CASSQDRGSGYGNQPQHF. This chain links TRBV4-3 with TRBJ1-5; D remains ambiguous. Deletions cut 0 bases from V and 2 bases from J, with 17 bases between. This CDR3 contains 18 residues. Germline lookup yields CDR1 LGHNA and CDR2 YSLEER.

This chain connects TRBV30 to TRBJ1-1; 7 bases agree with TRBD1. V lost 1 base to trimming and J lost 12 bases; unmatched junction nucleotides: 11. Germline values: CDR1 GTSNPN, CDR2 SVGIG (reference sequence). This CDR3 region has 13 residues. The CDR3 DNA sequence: TGTGCCTGGAGTGGGACAGGTGGGGAAAAGACTTTCTTT. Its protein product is CAWSGTGGEKTFF.

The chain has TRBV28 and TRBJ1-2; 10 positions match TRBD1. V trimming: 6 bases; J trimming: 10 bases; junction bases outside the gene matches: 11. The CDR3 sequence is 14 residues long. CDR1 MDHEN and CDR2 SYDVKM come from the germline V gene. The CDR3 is CASSRQGARLDYTF. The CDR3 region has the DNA TGTGCCAGCAGCCGACAGGGGGCGCGATTGGACTACACCTTC.